This T cell receptor beta chain was obtained from a study of T cells in Graves' hyperthyroidism and ophthalmopathy. The ends were cut back, 7 bases at V and 3 bases at J, with 5 bases in the middle. From germline, CDR1 is MNHNS and CDR2 SASEGT. This CDR3 region has 11 residues. This clonotype was seen ten or more times. Its antigen is unidentified. Stable Graves' hyperthyroidism denoted no ophthalmopathy progression over 18 months. Using RNA transcripts as the source, TCR beta CDR3 regions were amplified. RT-PCR in the first round (using the HTBI primer set) targeted the TCR CDR3. TCRdb called the multiplex PCR reads again in MiXCR, with one record for every CDR3 protein. Seen here are 500,000 to 650,000 distinct CDR3 sequences, 14% observed once, and the top ten hold approximately 13%. Study-wide points: The authors' 13 V-J model separated ophthalmopathy from stable hyperthyroidism.

V gene TRBV6-1 combines with J gene TRBJ2-3, with D hard to call. This receptor was identified in a woman in her thirties or forties with Graves' hyperthyroidism. Sequencing was carried out using blood. Written as DNA, the CDR3 is TGTGCCAGCATGCGTACAGATACGCAGTATTTT. Its translation is CASMRTDTQYF.